The sequence of this T cell receptor beta chain was determined in a study of T cell responses to AZD1222 COVID-19 vaccine. The study, taken as a whole, reports: Sampling that yielded the repertoires occurred only after the peak T cell response. Elevations in Spike-specific TCR breadth and depth followed administration of two AZD1222 doses. The number of AZD1222 recipients seropositive at baseline was only six.

TCRdb keeps only in-frame clones here, not all; method: immunoSEQ multiplex PCR. The sample includes about 120,000 clones, roughly 89% of them seen just once. V shed 5 bases, J shed 6 bases, and the junction held 11 bases outside the gene matches. CDR3 length: 18 residues. CDR1 is SGHAT, CDR2 FQNNGV, per germline. Details on this clone: Its target is unknown.

This receptor was taken from an adult in good health. This chain joins TRBV11-2 and TRBJ2-2; TRBD2 aligns across 14 bases. The sample was peripheral blood, taken on day 0 of AZD1222 vaccination. The CDR3: CASSGRTSGGSNAGELFF. For the CDR3, the DNA is TGTGCCAGCAGCGGGAGGACTAGCGGGGGGTCAAACGCCGGGGAGCTGTTTTTT.